What follows is one TCR beta chain and its context. Controls matched for sex and age were healthy donors. FACS was used to enrich TEMRA cells, whereas the CD8+ and CD4+ T cells were obtained by negative isolation. With random hexamers, 0.5 to 1 ug RNA was reverse transcribed. An immunoSEQ multiplex PCR amplified TCR beta CDR3 over 54 Vbeta and 13 Jbeta. MiXCR was run by TCRdb on the immunoSEQ multiplex PCR reads, yielding one entry per CDR3 protein. The table records 130,000 to 150,000 distinct CDR3 sequences, less than 95% of them present only once. V shed 0 bases and J shed 5 bases, with 11 bases lying between them. The V gene's germline CDR1 is GTSNPN and CDR2 SVGIG (reference sequence). The CDR3 loop spans 14 amino acids. This entry is derived from a study of CD8 T cells in Susac syndrome.

The receptor's source is a human donor in good health. This chain uses TRBV30 with TRBJ1-5, with a possible D match to TRBD1 (6 bases). Sequencing input: CD4+ T cells from PBMCs. CDR3 nucleotide sequence: TGTGCCTGGAGTGTGATGGGGGGCTATCAGCCCCAGCATTTT. As protein: CAWSVMGGYQPQHF.